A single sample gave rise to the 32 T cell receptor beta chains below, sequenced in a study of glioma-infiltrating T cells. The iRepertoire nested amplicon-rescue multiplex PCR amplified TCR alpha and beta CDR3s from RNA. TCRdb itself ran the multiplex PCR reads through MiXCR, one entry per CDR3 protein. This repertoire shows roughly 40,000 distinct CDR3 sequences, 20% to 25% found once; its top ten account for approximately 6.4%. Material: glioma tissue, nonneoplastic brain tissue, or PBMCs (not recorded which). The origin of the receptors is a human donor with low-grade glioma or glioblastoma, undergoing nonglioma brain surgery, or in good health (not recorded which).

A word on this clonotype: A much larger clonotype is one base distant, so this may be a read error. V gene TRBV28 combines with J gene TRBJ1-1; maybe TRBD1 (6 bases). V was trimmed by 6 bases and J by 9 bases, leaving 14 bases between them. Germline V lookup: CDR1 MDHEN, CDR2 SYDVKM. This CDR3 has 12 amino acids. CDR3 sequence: CASSPLGTKAFF. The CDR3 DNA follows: TGTGCCAGCAGCCCTTTGGGGACAAAAGCTTTCTTT.

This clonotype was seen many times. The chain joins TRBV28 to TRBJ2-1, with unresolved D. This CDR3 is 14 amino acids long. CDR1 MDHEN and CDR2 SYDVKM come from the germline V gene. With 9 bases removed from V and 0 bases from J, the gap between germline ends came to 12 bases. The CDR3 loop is CASFSGSSYNEQFF. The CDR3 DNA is TGTGCCAGTTTCTCAGGAAGCTCCTACAATGAGCAGTTCTTC.

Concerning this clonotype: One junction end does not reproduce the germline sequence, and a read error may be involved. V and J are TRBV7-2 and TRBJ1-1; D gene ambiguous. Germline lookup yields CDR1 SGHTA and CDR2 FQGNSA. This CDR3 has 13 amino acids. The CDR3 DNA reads TGTGCCAGCAGCTTCGAGACTTACACTGAGGCTCTCTTT. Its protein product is CASSFETYTEALF.

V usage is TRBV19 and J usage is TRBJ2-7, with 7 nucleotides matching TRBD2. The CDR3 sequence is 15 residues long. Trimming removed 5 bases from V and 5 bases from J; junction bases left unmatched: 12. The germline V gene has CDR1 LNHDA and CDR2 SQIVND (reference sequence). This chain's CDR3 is CASSLVSGGFDEQYF. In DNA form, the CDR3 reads TGTGCCAGTAGTCTTGTGTCGGGGGGTTTCGACGAGCAGTACTTC.

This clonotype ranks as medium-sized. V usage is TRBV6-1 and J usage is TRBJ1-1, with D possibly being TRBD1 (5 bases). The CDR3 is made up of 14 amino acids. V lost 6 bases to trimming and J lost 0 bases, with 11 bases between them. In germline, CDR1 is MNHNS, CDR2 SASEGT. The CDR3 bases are TGTGCCAGCAGCGGACACATCATGAACACTGAAGCTTTCTTT. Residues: CASSGHIMNTEAFF.

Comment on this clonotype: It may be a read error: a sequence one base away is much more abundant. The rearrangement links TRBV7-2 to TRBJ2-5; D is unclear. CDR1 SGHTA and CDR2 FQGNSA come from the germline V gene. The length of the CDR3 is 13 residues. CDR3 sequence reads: CASSLTRQETQCF. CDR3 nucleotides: TGTGCCAGCAGCTTAACGCGACAAGAGACCCAGTGCTTC.

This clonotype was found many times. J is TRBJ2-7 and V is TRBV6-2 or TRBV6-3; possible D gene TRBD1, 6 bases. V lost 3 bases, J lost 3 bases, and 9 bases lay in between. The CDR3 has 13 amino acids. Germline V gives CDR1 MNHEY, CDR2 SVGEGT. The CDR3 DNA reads TGTGCCAGCAGTTATTCAGGGGTCTACGAGCAGTACTTC. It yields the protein CASSYSGVYEQYF.

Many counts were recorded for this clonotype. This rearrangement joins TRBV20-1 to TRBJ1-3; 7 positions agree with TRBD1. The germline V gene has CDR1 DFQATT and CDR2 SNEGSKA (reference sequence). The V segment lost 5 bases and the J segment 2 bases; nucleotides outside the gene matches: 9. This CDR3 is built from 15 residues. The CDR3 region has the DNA TGCAGTGCTGGGCCCGGGACAGAGCCTGGAAACACCATATATTTT. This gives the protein CSAGPGTEPGNTIYF.

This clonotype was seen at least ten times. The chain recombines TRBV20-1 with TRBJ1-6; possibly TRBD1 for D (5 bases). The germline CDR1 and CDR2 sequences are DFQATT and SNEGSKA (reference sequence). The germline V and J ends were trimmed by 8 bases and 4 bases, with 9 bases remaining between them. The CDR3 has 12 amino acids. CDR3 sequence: CSLGRYNSPLHF. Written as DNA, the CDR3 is TGCAGTCTGGGACGGTATAATTCACCCCTCCACTTT.

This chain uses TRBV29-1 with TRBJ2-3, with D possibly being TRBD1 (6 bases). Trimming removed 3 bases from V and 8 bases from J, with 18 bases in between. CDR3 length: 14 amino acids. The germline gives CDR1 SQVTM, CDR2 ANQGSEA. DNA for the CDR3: TGCAGCGTTGAGTTCTCGGCAGGGGACGGTACGCAGTATTTT. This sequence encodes CSVEFSAGDGTQYF.

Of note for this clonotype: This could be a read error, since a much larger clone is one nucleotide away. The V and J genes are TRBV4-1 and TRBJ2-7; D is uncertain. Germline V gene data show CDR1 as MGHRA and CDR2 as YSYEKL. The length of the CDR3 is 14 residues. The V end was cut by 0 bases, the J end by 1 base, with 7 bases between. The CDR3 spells CASSQDGRSYEQYF. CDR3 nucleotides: TGCGCCAGCAGCCAAGATGGCAGGTCCTACGAGCAGTACTTC.

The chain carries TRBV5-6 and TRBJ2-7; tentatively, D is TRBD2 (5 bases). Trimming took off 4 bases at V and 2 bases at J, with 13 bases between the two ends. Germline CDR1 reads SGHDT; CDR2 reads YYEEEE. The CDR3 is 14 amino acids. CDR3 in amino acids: CASSVTPEAYEQYV. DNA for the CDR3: TGTGCCAGCAGCGTAACTCCGGAGGCCTACGAGCAGTACGTC.

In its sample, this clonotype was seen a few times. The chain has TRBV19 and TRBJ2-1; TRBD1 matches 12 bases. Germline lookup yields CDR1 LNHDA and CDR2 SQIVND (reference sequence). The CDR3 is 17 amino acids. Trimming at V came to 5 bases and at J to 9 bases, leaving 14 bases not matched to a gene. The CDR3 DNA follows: TGTGCCAGTAGTCCCGGGTTCGGGACAGGGGGCCGGTTTGAGCAGTTCTTC. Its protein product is CASSPGFGTGGRFEQFF.

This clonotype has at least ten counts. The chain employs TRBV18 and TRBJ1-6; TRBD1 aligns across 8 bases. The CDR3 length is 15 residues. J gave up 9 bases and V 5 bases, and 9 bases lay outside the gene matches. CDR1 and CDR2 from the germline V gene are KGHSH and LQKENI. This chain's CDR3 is CASSRPQGESSPLHF. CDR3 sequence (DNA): TGTGCCAGCTCAAGACCACAGGGGGAGAGTTCACCCCTCCACTTT. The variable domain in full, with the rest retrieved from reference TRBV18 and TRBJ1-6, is NAGVMQNPRHLVRRRGQEARLRCSPMKGHSHVYWYRQLPEEGLKFMVYLQKENIIDESGMPKERFSAEFPKEGPSILRIQQVVRGDSAAYFCASSRPQGESSPLHFGNGTRLTVT.

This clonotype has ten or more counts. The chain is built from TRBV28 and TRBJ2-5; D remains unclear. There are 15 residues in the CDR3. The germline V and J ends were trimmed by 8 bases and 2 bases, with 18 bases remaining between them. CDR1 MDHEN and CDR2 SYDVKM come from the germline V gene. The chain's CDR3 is CASGRAGSRQETQYF. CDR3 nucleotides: TGTGCCAGCGGTCGGGCAGGCTCGCGGCAAGAGACCCAGTACTTC.

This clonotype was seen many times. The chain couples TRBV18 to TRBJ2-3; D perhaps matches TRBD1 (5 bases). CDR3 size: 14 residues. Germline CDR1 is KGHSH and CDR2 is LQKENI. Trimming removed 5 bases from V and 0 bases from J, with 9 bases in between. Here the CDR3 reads CASSSRGSTDTQYF. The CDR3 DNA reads TGTGCCAGCTCAAGTAGGGGAAGCACAGATACGCAGTATTTT.

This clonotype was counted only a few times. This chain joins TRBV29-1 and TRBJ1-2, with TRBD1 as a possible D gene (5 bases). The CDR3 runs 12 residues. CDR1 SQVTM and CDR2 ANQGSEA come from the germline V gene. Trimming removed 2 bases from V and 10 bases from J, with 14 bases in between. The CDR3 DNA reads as TGCAGCGTTGAACGAACAGGTAGCAACTACACCTTC. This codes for CSVERTGSNYTF.

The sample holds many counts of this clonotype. The CDR3 DNA reads TGTGCCAGTCGAACAGGGGCGACAGATACGCAGTATTTT. Amino acid sequence: CASRTGATDTQYF. This sequence joins TRBV2 and TRBJ2-3, with 7 positions matching TRBD1. Germline V lookup: CDR1 SNHLY, CDR2 FYNNEI. V shed 9 bases and J 3 bases; nucleotides not matched to a gene: 6. CDR3 length: 13 residues. Together with reference TRBV2 and TRBJ2-3, the CDR3 gives the full variable domain: EPEVTQTPSHQVTQMGQEVILRCVPISNHLYFYWYRQILGQKVEFLVSFYNNEISEKSEIFDDQFSVERPDGSNFTLKIRSTKLEDSAMYFCASRTGATDTQYFGPGTRLTVL.

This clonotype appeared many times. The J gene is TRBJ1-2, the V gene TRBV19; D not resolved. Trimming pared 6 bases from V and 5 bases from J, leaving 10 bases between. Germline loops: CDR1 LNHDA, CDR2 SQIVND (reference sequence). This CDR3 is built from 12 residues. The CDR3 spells CASSSWEYGYTF. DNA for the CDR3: TGTGCCAGTAGCTCCTGGGAATATGGCTACACCTTC.

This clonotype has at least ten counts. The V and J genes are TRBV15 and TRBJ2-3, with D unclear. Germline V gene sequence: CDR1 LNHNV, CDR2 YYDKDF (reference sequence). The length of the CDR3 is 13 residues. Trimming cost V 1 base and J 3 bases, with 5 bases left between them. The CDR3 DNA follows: TGTGCCACCAGCAGAGGATCGACAGATACGCAGTATTTT. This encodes CATSRGSTDTQYF.

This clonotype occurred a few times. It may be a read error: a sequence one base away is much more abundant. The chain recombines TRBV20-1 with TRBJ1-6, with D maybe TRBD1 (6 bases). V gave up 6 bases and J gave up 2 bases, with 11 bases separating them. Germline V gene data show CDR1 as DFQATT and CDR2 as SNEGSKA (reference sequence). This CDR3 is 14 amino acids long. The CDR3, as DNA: TGCAGTGCACCCAAGGGGGCCTATAATTCACCCCTCCACTTT. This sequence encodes CSAPKGAYNSPLHF.

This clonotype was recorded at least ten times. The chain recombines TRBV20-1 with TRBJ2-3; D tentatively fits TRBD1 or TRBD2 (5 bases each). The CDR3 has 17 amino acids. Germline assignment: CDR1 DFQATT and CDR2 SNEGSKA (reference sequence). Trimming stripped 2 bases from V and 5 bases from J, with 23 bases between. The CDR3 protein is CSARREEGPGRLDTQYF. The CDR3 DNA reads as TGCAGTGCTAGAAGGGAAGAAGGGCCAGGGAGATTAGATACGCAGTATTTT.

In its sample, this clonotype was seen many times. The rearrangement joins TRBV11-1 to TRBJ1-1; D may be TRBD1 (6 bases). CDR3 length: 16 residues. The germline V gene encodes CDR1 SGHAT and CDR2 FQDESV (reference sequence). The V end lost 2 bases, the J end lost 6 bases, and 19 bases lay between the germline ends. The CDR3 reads CASSLWTANFKAEAFF. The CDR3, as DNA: TGTGCCAGCAGCTTATGGACAGCCAACTTTAAGGCTGAAGCTTTCTTT. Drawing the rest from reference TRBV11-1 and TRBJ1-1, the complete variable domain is EAEVAQSPRYKITEKSQAVAFWCDPISGHATLYWYRQILGQGPELLVQFQDESVVDDSQLPKDRFSAERLKGVDSTLKIQPAELGDSAMYLCASSLWTANFKAEAFFGQGTRLTVV.

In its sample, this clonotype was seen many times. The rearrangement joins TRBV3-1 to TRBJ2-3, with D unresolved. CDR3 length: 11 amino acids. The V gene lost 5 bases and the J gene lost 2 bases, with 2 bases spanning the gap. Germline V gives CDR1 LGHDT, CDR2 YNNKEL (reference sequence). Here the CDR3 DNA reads TGTGCCAGCAGCGCCACAGATACGCAGTATTTT. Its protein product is CASSATDTQYF.

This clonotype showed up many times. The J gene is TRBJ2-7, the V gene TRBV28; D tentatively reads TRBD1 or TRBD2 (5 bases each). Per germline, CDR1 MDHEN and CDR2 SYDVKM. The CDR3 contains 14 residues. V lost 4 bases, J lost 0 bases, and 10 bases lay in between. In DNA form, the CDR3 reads TGTGCCAGCAGTTCCGGGACCAGCTCCTACGAGCAGTACTTC. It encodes CASSSGTSSYEQYF.

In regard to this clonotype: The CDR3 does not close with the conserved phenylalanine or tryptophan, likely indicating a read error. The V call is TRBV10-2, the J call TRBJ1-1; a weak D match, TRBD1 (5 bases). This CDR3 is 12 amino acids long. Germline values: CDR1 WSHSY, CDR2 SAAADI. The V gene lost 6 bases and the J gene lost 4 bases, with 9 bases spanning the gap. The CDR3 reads CASRAGITEAFS. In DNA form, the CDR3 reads TGCGCCAGCAGGGCAGGGATCACTGAAGCTTTCTCT.

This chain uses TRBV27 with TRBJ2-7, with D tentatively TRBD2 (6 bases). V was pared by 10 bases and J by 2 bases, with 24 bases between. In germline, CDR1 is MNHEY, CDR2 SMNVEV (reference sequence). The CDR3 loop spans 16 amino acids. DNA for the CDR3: TGTGCCAATCCGGGACTGGTGGGGGGTGGGACCTACGAGCAGTACGTC. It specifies CANPGLVGGGTYEQYV.

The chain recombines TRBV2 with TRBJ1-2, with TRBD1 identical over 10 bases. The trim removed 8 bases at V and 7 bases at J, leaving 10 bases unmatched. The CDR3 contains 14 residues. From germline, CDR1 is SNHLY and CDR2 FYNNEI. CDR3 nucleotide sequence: TGTGCCAGCGTGGGGACAGGGGATGTAGGTGGCTACACCTTC. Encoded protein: CASVGTGDVGGYTF.

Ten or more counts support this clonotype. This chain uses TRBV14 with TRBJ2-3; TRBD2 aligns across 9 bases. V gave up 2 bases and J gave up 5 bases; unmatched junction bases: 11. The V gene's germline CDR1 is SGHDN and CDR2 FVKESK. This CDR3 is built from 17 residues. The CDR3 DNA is TGTGCCAGCAGCCAAAGGCTAGCGGGGCCAGGGATAGATACGCAGTATTTT. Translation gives CASSQRLAGPGIDTQYF.

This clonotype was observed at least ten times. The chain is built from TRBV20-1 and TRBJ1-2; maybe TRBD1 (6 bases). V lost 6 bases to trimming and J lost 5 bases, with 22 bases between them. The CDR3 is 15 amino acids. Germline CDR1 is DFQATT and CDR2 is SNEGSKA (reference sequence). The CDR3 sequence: CSAPGGSGKEYGYTF. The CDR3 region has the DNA TGCAGTGCACCCGGGGGCAGTGGAAAGGAATATGGCTACACCTTC.

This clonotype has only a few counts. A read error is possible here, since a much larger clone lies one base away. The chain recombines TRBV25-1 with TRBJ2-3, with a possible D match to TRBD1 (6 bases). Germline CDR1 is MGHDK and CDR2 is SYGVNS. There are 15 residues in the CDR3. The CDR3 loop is CAGSEFAGGTDTQYF. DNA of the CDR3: TGTGCCGGCAGTGAGTTCGCAGGGGGCACAGATACGCAGTATTTT.

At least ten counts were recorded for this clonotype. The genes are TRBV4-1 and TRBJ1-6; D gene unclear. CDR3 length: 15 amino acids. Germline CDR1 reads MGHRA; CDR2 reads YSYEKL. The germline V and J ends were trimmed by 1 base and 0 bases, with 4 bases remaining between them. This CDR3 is CASSQVASYNSPLHF. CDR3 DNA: TGCGCCAGCAGCCAAGTCGCCTCCTATAATTCACCCCTCCACTTT.